Listed below are T cell receptor beta chains from one sample, sequenced in a study. TCRdb re-derived calls from the 5' RACE reads in MiXCR, one entry per CDR3 protein. The sample records approximately 42,000 distinct CDR3 sequences, 29% being singletons. Sequences were obtained from memory CD4+ T cells sorted from a lymph node. Every receptor here comes from a female donor with breast cancer. CDR3s include the opening cysteine and the closing phenylalanine or tryptophan. The D gene is left open where the match is weak. Only some rows state a clone size, as once, few, many or a class for expanded clones.

j_call	v_call	clone_size	cdr3_length	d_call	cdr3_aa	cdr3_nt
TRBJ2-1	TRBV5-1	many	12	.	CASSRENNEQFF	TGCGCCAGCAGCCGGGAAAACAATGAGCAGTTCTTC
TRBJ2-7	TRBV2	few	15	TRBD1	CASLKSGTGVHEQYF	TGTGCCAGCCTAAAGTCTGGGACAGGGGTCCACGAGCAGTACTTC
TRBJ1-5	TRBV28	.	16	.	CASSAPRTGFNQPQHF	TGTGCCAGCAGTGCACCCCGAACAGGGTTCAATCAGCCCCAGCATTTT
TRBJ2-2	TRBV9	.	18	TRBD2	CASSPWTSGRPNTVELFF	TGTGCCAGCAGCCCCTGGACTAGCGGGAGGCCGAACACCGTGGAGCTGTTTTTT
TRBJ2-1	TRBV6-2/TRBV6-3	.	15	.	CASSYHGLQNNEQFF	TGTGCCAGCAGTTACCACGGACTACAGAACAATGAGCAGTTCTTC
TRBJ2-7	TRBV6-6	.	14	.	CASSYRQAPHEQYF	TGTGCCAGCAGTTACAGGCAGGCCCCCCACGAGCAGTACTTC
TRBJ1-5	TRBV27	.	15	TRBD1	CASRDRGGMGQPQHF	TGTGCCAGCAGAGACAGGGGAGGAATGGGTCAGCCCCAGCATTTT
TRBJ1-2	TRBV20-1	.	14	TRBD1	CSAREEGQAYGYTF	TGCAGTGCTAGAGAGGAAGGACAGGCCTATGGCTACACCTTC
TRBJ2-3	TRBV6-1	many	16	.	CASSEATGGSTDTQYF	TGTGCCAGCAGTGAAGCGACGGGTGGAAGCACAGATACGCAGTATTTT
TRBJ2-2	TRBV7-2	.	19	TRBD2	CASSPRRREATARTGELFF	TGTGCCAGCAGCCCAAGGAGGCGGGAGGCCACGGCTCGTACCGGGGAGCTGTTTTTT
TRBJ1-5	TRBV27	.	8	.	CASQPQHF	TGTGCCAGTCAGCCCCAGCATTTT
TRBJ1-5	TRBV6-2/TRBV6-3	.	14	.	CASSYGEGNQPQHF	TGTGCCAGCAGTTACGGGGAGGGCAATCAGCCCCAGCATTTT
TRBJ1-5	TRBV5-1	few	13	.	CASSLAFNQPQHF	TGCGCCAGCAGCTTGGCCTTTAATCAGCCCCAGCATTTT
TRBJ1-5	TRBV6-1	few	18	TRBD1	CASRVTGTGVRVNQPQHF	TGTGCCAGCAGAGTTACCGGGACAGGGGTGAGGGTCAATCAGCCCCAGCATTTT
TRBJ2-5	TRBV5-1	.	14	.	CASSLGGGRETQYF	TGCGCCAGCAGCTTAGGAGGGGGCAGAGAGACCCAGTACTTC
TRBJ1-5	TRBV18	few	14	.	CASSPSGSNQPQHF	TGTGCCAGCTCACCATCTGGTAGCAATCAGCCCCAGCATTTT
TRBJ2-7	TRBV6-1	.	15	TRBD2	CASRNGGSVAESQYF	TGTGCCAGCAGAAACGGGGGGTCCGTCGCTGAGTCGCAGTACTTC
TRBJ1-1	TRBV12-3/TRBV12-4	many	11	.	CASSLSGKAFF	TGTGCCAGCAGTTTAAGCGGGAAAGCTTTCTTT
TRBJ2-5	TRBV6-2/TRBV6-3	few	14	.	CASSLLTRTETQYF	TGTGCCAGCAGCCTTCTGACCCGGACGGAGACCCAGTACTTC
TRBJ1-5	TRBV7-2	medium-sized	19	TRBD1	CASSFLPGQAAGGNQPQHF	TGTGCCAGCAGCTTCCTTCCGGGACAGGCCGCCGGGGGCAATCAGCCCCAGCATTTT